This T cell receptor beta chain came from a study of blood T cell repertoires in COVID-19. The assay was immunoSEQ multiplex PCR, and TCRdb's table has in-frame clones only and misses some. Found here are more than 150,000 clones, 90% of them singletons; the top ten hold 0.62%. The V and J ends lost 5 bases and 8 bases, in that order; junction bases with no gene match: 4. Per the germline V gene, CDR1 is LGHDT and CDR2 is YNNKEL (reference sequence). The length of the CDR3 is 13 residues. The rearrangement joins TRBV3-1 (or the pseudogene TRBV3-2) to TRBJ1-4; 8 bases align to TRBD1. The sequence was obtained from a man between 50 and 59 years old with acute or convalescent COVID-19. Sequencing was carried out using peripheral blood. The CDR3 DNA reads as TGTGCCAGCAGCTACGGACAGGGAGAAAAACTGTTTTTT. It is translated as CASSYGQGEKLFF.